The subject of this entry is one T cell receptor (beta chain). The antigen is not known. These data are taken from a study of cytomegalovirus exposure and HLA in healthy donors. The length of the CDR3 is 13 residues. Trimming left V 6 bases short and J 5 bases short, with 13 bases between. Germline values: CDR1 MNHNY, CDR2 SVGAGI (reference sequence). Study outcomes and limitations: A later analysis linked a missense DCLRE1C variant to TCR beta V- and J-gene trimming.

Primers included in the PCR were 60 Vbeta and 13 Jbeta primers. Data came from immunoSEQ multiplex PCR; TCRdb stores just in-frame clones and leaves some out. This table holds 99,000 or so clones, less than 85% found once. This sequence joins TRBV6-6 and TRBJ2-5, with D possibly being TRBD1 (6 bases). This TCR was sampled from a woman younger than 30 in good health and CMV-seropositive. Sequencing input: PBMCs. CDR3 nucleotides: TGTGCCAGCAGCCCATCAGGGGAGGAGACCCAGTACTTC. Its protein is CASSPSGEETQYF.